This T cell receptor beta chain was captured in a study of blood T cells in healthy people across ages. To note about this clonotype: Its antigen is unidentified.

A second PCR of roughly 7 to 11 cycles used a sample-barcoded 5' primer and a J-beta primer mix. Sequencing yielded, for each sample, at least 2.5 million paired-end reads carrying CDR3. TCRdb used MiXCR to reprocess the 5' RACE reads, holding one entry per CDR3 protein. The repertoire holds over a million distinct CDR3 sequences, under 45% seen once, with 15% to 20% in the top ten. Study-wide results and caveats: TCR beta diversity was tightly associated with the proportion of naive T cells. Roughly linear age-related decline in beta diversity appeared, significant by age approximately 41.

V trimming: 6 bases; J trimming: 2 bases; junction bases outside the gene matches: 7. From germline, CDR1 is SGHAT and CDR2 FQNNGV. CDR3 size: 14 residues. The chain employs TRBV11-2 and TRBJ2-7, with 7 bases matching TRBD1. Sequenced input: blood. This TCR derives from a woman aged 60 to 75 in good health. The CDR3 bases are TGTGCCAGCAGGGATACAGGGGTCCCCTACGAGCAGTACTTC. Its protein is CASRDTGVPYEQYF.